What follows are 24 T cell receptor beta chains derived from one specimen sequenced in a study of human T cells and chemical hapten exposure. Time point indicated: patch test 1, 2 weeks after DPC sensitization. The treatment denotes: therapeutic diphenylcyclopropenone sensitization with weekly scalp DPC. The total RNA was obtained from whole blood that was not fractionated. Each CDR3 protein gets one entry after TCRdb re-called the RACE reads with MiXCR. The sample lists roughly 50,000 distinct CDR3 sequences, 9.5% to 12% seen once, with under 2% in the top ten. Sample: whole blood, taken in connection with sensitization to the hapten diphenylcyclopropenone (DPC). The receptor set was obtained from a woman in her thirties or forties with alopecia areata. Some clones in this sample may be carry-over from other donors' samples.

This clonotype was counted many times. This sequence joins TRBV5-5 and TRBJ1-5; D may be TRBD1 (5 bases). From germline, CDR1 is SGHKS and CDR2 YYEKEE (reference sequence). The CDR3 has 13 amino acids. Trimming pared 4 bases from V and 6 bases from J, leaving 11 bases between. The CDR3 is CASSLLGTQPQHF. CDR3 in DNA: TGTGCCAGCAGCCTCCTCGGGACTCAGCCCCAGCATTTT.

V is TRBV4-3 and J is TRBJ2-1; no reliable D call. CDR3 length: 15 amino acids. Germline V gene lookup returns CDR1 LGHNA and CDR2 YSLEER. The ends were cut back, 0 bases at V and 6 bases at J, with 12 bases in the middle. Written as DNA, the CDR3 is TGCGCCAGCAGCCAAGATCTTGACCCGGGCAATGAGCAGTTCTTC. This codes for CASSQDLDPGNEQFF.

This clonotype was recorded a few times. This chain joins TRBV19 and TRBJ2-3, with 8 bases fitting TRBD2. The CDR3 covers 15 residues. The germline V gene encodes CDR1 LNHDA and CDR2 SQIVND (reference sequence). Germline trimming cut 2 bases from V and 2 bases from J; bases unmatched to any gene: 3. CDR3: CASSISGGYTDTQYF. CDR3 nucleotides: TGTGCCAGTAGTATAAGCGGGGGATACACAGATACGCAGTATTTT.

The rearrangement uses TRBV5-4 and TRBJ2-7; no firm D call. V gave up 0 bases and J gave up 5 bases, with 6 bases separating them. This CDR3 is built from 12 residues. CDR1 is SGHNT, CDR2 YYREEE, per germline (reference sequence). The CDR3 loop reads CASSLAGNEQYF. CDR3 nucleotides: TGTGCCAGCAGCTTGGCCGGAAACGAGCAGTACTTC.

This clonotype was seen repeatedly, ten times or more. The J gene is TRBJ2-3, the V gene TRBV27; tentatively, D is TRBD2 (6 bases). Germline V gene sequence: CDR1 MNHEY, CDR2 SMNVEV (reference sequence). The CDR3 is 16 amino acids. Trimming cost V 3 bases and J 0 bases, with 13 bases left between them. The CDR3 sequence is CASSLAGSHSTDTQYF. CDR3 nucleotide sequence: TGTGCCAGCAGTTTGGCGGGATCACATAGCACAGATACGCAGTATTTT.

This clonotype came up a few times. J is TRBJ2-4 and V is TRBV7-6; D remains unclear. Germline values: CDR1 SGHVS, CDR2 FNYEAQ. The CDR3 has 18 amino acids. V was shortened by 5 bases and J by 0 bases, with 20 bases between the two germline ends. The CDR3 region is CASSPIDATALAKNIQYF. The CDR3 DNA reads as TGTGCCAGCAGCCCCATCGACGCGACGGCCCTAGCCAAAAACATTCAGTACTTC.

The table lists this clonotype with many counts. The J gene is TRBJ1-3, the V gene TRBV3-1; D call uncertain. The CDR3 runs 16 residues. Germline assignment: CDR1 LGHDT and CDR2 YNNKEL (reference sequence). V lost 0 bases and J lost 9, with 18 bases in between. The CDR3 DNA reads TGTGCCAGCAGCCAAGATCGTGCGGCGGCCCTCGGCACCATATATTTT. Translated: CASSQDRAAALGTIYF.

This clonotype showed up many times. The chain uses TRBV9 and TRBJ2-2, with 7 bases aligning to TRBD1. Losses at the gene ends were 3 bases for V and 0 bases for J; bases not matched to a gene: 2. Per the germline V gene, CDR1 is SGDLS and CDR2 is YYNGEE. This CDR3 has 15 residues. The CDR3 sequence is CASSATGANTGELFF. The CDR3 bases are TGTGCCAGCAGCGCAACAGGGGCGAACACCGGGGAGCTGTTTTTT.

The J gene is TRBJ2-7, the V gene TRBV9; 9 nucleotides match TRBD1. V lost 3 bases, J lost 2 bases, and 6 bases stayed unmatched. CDR3 length: 15 residues. CDR1 and CDR2 (germline): SGDLS, YYNGEE. The CDR3 coding sequence is TGTGCCAGCAGCGACAGCCGGGACAGGGCCTACGAGCAGTACTTC. Translated: CASSDSRDRAYEQYF. The variable domain in full, with the rest retrieved from reference TRBV9 and TRBJ2-7, is DSGVTQTPKHLITATGQRVTLRCSPRSGDLSVYWYQQSLDQGLQFLIQYYNGEERAKGNILERFSAQQFPDLHSELNLSSLELGDSALYFCASSDSRDRAYEQYFGPGTRLTVT.

This clonotype has a handful of counts. The chain has TRBV11-2 and TRBJ2-5; D is unresolved. Per germline, CDR1 SGHAT and CDR2 FQNNGV. This CDR3 region has 12 residues. The ends were cut back, 5 bases at V and 2 bases at J, with 6 bases in the middle. CDR3 nucleotides: TGTGCCAGCAGCACAAATCAAGAGACCCAGTACTTC. This gives the protein CASSTNQETQYF.

The chain carries TRBV15 and TRBJ1-5, with a tentative D call TRBD1 (5 bases). Germline V gene data show CDR1 as LNHNV and CDR2 as YYDKDF (reference sequence). Trimming took off 5 bases at V and 7 bases at J, with 12 bases between the two ends. The length of the CDR3 is 13 residues. The CDR3 DNA is TGTGCCACCAGCTCATCGAGGGGCCAGCCCCAGCATTTT. Protein product: CATSSSRGQPQHF.

The gene calls are TRBV28 and TRBJ2-1; 8 nucleotides line up with TRBD2. V lost 8 bases to trimming and J lost 3 bases; unmatched junction nucleotides: 9. This CDR3 spans 15 amino acids. Germline CDR1 and CDR2: MDHEN and SYDVKM. CDR3 bases: TGTGCCAGCTTAGCGGGGACTTCAATCTACAATGAGCAGTTCTTC. Translating gives CASLAGTSIYNEQFF.

As DNA, the CDR3 is TGTGCCAGCAGCGTAGGTCGCGCAGGGAATTCACCCCTCCACTTT. It codes for CASSVGRAGNSPLHF. J is TRBJ1-6 and V is TRBV9; D possibly corresponds to TRBD1 (5 bases). The germline V gene encodes CDR1 SGDLS and CDR2 YYNGEE. Trimming removed 0 bases from V and 7 bases from J, with 11 bases in between. The CDR3 consists of 15 residues.

The chain couples TRBV6-1 to TRBJ1-5, with D possibly TRBD1 on 6 matching bases. Germline V gene sequence: CDR1 MNHNS, CDR2 SASEGT. This CDR3 spans 14 amino acids. V was clipped by 2 bases and J by 6 bases, with 11 bases between them. The CDR3: CASSEFWGAQPQHF. For the CDR3, the DNA is TGTGCCAGCAGTGAATTTTGGGGGGCTCAGCCCCAGCATTTT.

This chain connects TRBV2 to TRBJ2-1; TRBD2 matches at 13 bases. The CDR3 spans 15 residues. Germline CDR1 is SNHLY and CDR2 is FYNNEI. V trimming: 6 bases; J trimming: 9 bases; junction bases outside the gene matches: 8. In DNA, the CDR3 is TGTGCCAGCAGAGCCGGGACTAGCGGGGTGAGTGAGCAGTTCTTC. Its translation is CASRAGTSGVSEQFF.

There are many counts of this clonotype. The J gene is TRBJ2-7, the V gene TRBV19, with 11 bases matching TRBD2. Germline lookup yields CDR1 LNHDA and CDR2 SQIVND (reference sequence). V was clipped by 0 bases and J by 1 base; unmatched bases: 5. The CDR3 length is 17 residues. The CDR3 nucleotides are TGTGCCAGTAGTATAGAGGTGACTAGCGGGGTTTCCTACGAGCAGTACTTC. Encoded protein: CASSIEVTSGVSYEQYF.

V is TRBV20-1 and J is TRBJ2-3, with 10 bases that match TRBD2. The CDR3 contains 19 residues. The V and J ends lost 6 bases and 5 bases, in that order; junction bases with no gene match: 23. From germline, CDR1 is DFQATT and CDR2 SNEGSKA (reference sequence). CDR3 amino acids: CSASRGSKRTSGSGDTQYF. CDR3 nucleotides: TGCAGTGCCAGCCGCGGATCAAAAAGGACTAGCGGTTCAGGAGATACGCAGTATTTT.

The V call is TRBV6-1, the J call TRBJ2-1, with D tentatively TRBD2 (6 bases). Germline-derived CDR1 and CDR2 are MNHNS and SASEGT. The CDR3 is 18 amino acids. Trimming took 3 bases from V and 0 from J, leaving 18 bases between them. The CDR3 sequence is CASSEEIGTWSSYNEQFF. Here the CDR3 DNA reads TGTGCCAGCAGTGAGGAAATTGGGACTTGGAGCTCCTACAATGAGCAGTTCTTC.

In its sample, this clonotype was seen many times. This sequence joins TRBV30 and TRBJ2-7, with 7 bases lining up with TRBD1. The CDR3 extends over 12 amino acids. Germline CDR1 GTSNPN, CDR2 SVGIG (reference sequence). J was trimmed by 3 bases and V by 4 bases; bases with no gene match: 3. The CDR3 sequence: CAWNRQGYEQYF. The CDR3 DNA is TGTGCCTGGAACAGACAGGGCTACGAGCAGTACTTC.

Ten or more counts support this clonotype. The chain carries TRBV18 and TRBJ1-1; D ambiguous. V was shortened by 3 bases and J by 4 bases, with 12 bases between the two germline ends. The CDR3 contains 14 residues. CDR1 and CDR2 from the germline V gene are KGHSH and LQKENI. CDR3 nucleotides: TGTGCCAGCTCACCGGTGGAGTCTACCACTGAAGCTTTCTTT. The encoded protein is CASSPVESTTEAFF.

The table lists this clonotype with many counts. This chain joins TRBV7-9 and TRBJ2-5; tentatively, D is TRBD1 (6 bases). The CDR3 sequence is 14 residues long. Germline loops: CDR1 SEHNR, CDR2 FQNEAQ (reference sequence). V lost 2 bases and J 5 bases, leaving 12 bases between the germline ends. The DNA of the CDR3 is TGTGCCAGCAGCTTATCAGGGGCCGCGGAGACCCAGTACTTC. Translated, it gives CASSLSGAAETQYF.

The chain employs TRBV3-1 and TRBJ2-1, with 13 positions matching TRBD2. Per germline, CDR1 LGHDT and CDR2 YNNKEL (reference sequence). Trimming removed 5 bases from V and 5 bases from J; junction bases left unmatched: 3. The CDR3 loop spans 15 amino acids. In DNA form, the CDR3 reads TGTGCCAGCAGCGTCGGACTAGCGGGGGACAATGAGCAGTTCTTC. It yields the protein CASSVGLAGDNEQFF.

This clonotype has ten or more counts. V usage is TRBV5-1 and J usage is TRBJ1-4, with unresolved D. This CDR3 spans 15 amino acids. Germline loops: CDR1 SGHRS, CDR2 YFSETQ. The V end was cut by 2 bases, the J end by 1 base, with 9 bases between. The CDR3 DNA reads TGCGCCAGCAGCTTTGAGGCAGGAACTAATGAAAAACTGTTTTTT. It encodes CASSFEAGTNEKLFF.

A few counts support this clonotype. The chain combines TRBV6-2 or TRBV6-3 with TRBJ2-5; TRBD1 might be the D (6 bases). Trimming shortened V by 6 bases and J by 4 bases, and 12 bases separated the two germline ends. The CDR3 loop spans 13 amino acids. In germline, CDR1 is MNHEY, CDR2 SVGEGT. CDR3 sequence (DNA): TGTGCCAGCAGAAAAGGGGGAGCAGAGACCCAGTACTTC. This sequence encodes CASRKGGAETQYF.